The clone carrying this T cell receptor (beta chain) was counted a single time. Its antigen is not known. These data belong to a study of cytomegalovirus exposure and HLA in healthy donors. Every donor was a healthy person donating bone marrow. V shed 4 bases and J 3 bases; nucleotides not matched to a gene: 7. In germline, CDR1 is SNHLY, CDR2 FYNNEI. The CDR3 is 16 residues long. With 60 Vbeta and 13 Jbeta primers, the PCR was carried out. Repertoires were generated with immunoSEQ multiplex PCR, while TCRdb's copy carries only in-frame clones and drops some. The table lists under 200,000 clones, 65% to 80% of them singletons. Regarding the study as a whole: Exclusion as indistinguishable affected some V segments, including TRBV6-2 and TRBV6-3. DRB1 showed the most TCR associations and HLA-C the fewest in a later analysis, as rates varied by HLA locus. Analysis performed later showed TCR beta chains linked to HLA being more clonally expanded than equally common others.

The gene calls are TRBV2 and TRBJ2-1; TRBD1 matches at 9 bases. The TCR originated in a woman aged 50 to 60 in good health and CMV-seropositive. Sample: PBMCs. The CDR3 loop reads CASSGDRDDYYNEQFF. DNA for the CDR3: TGTGCCAGCAGTGGGGACAGGGACGACTACTACAATGAGCAGTTCTTC.